This is a list of T cell receptor beta chains from one sample in a study of siplizumab effects on memory and regulatory T cells. Repertoires were generated with immunoSEQ multiplex PCR, while TCRdb's copy carries only in-frame clones and drops some. The table has about 56,000 clones, about 97% seen once; the top ten hold roughly 1.1%. Sequencing input: naive CD8+ T cells sorted from blood. These receptors all stem from a human donor in good health. CDR3s include the opening cysteine and the closing phenylalanine or tryptophan. D genes are given only for firm matches. Some rows mark clone size as missing; the rest say once, few, many or name a class of expanded clone.

size	V	J	D	DNA	CDR3
NA	TRBV29-1	TRBJ1-3	NA	TGCAGCGTCCTATCGGGGGCGCCTGGAAACACCATATATTTT	CSVLSGAPGNTIYF
NA	TRBV27	TRBJ2-5	NA	TGTGCCAGCACCCCTTGGTACCAAGAGACCCAGTACTTC	CASTPWYQETQYF
NA	TRBV5-1	TRBJ1-1	NA	TGCGCCAGCAGCTTGGAACCGCAGGGTGAGACTGAAGCTTTCTTT	CASSLEPQGETEAFF
NA	TRBV7-6	TRBJ1-3	NA	TGTGCCAGCAGCTCTTCAGGGAGCTCTGGAAACACCATATATTTT	CASSSSGSSGNTIYF
NA	TRBV28	TRBJ1-2	NA	TGTGCCAGCAGTTTACAGGGTGGTAATAACTATGGCTACACCTTC	CASSLQGGNNYGYTF
NA	TRBV4-1	TRBJ1-1	TRBD1	TGCGCCAGCAGCCCGGGACAGGGGTTCACTGAAGCTTTCTTT	CASSPGQGFTEAFF
NA	TRBV27	TRBJ2-1	TRBD2	TGTGCCAGCACCTTTGTAGCGGGCACCTCCTACAATGAGCAGTTCTTC	CASTFVAGTSYNEQFF
NA	TRBV27	TRBJ2-3	NA	TGTGCCAGCAGTTCCGAGGGTGGGAACACAGATACGCAGTATTTT	CASSSEGGNTDTQYF
once	TRBV19	TRBJ1-5	NA	TGTGCCAGTAGTATGGGCAGGGGTAGCAATCAGCCCCAGCATTTT	CASSMGRGSNQPQHF
NA	TRBV9	TRBJ2-2	NA	TGTGCCAGCAGCGTCTACGAGGGGGAGCTGTTTTTT	CASSVYEGELFF
NA	TRBV7-9	TRBJ2-7	TRBD2	TGTGCCAGCAGCGTCAATCTAGCGGGTCTCCGGGGCGAGCAGTACTTC	CASSVNLAGLRGEQYF
NA	TRBV29-1	TRBJ1-1	NA	TGCAGCGTTGAGATAGGGCTGAACACTGAAGCTTTCTTT	CSVEIGLNTEAFF
NA	TRBV5-8	TRBJ1-5	NA	TGTGCCAGTCAGCGGGGCAGGGGAAATCAGCCCCAGCATTTT	CASQRGRGNQPQHF
NA	TRBV9	TRBJ2-7	NA	TGTGCCAGCAGCGTAGGATTAGCTAGCGACGAGCAGTACTTC	CASSVGLASDEQYF
NA	TRBV5-6	TRBJ2-1	NA	TGTGCCAGCAGCTGGGGGCCAGATGAGCAGTTCTTC	CASSWGPDEQFF
NA	TRBV7-9	TRBJ1-2	TRBD1	TGTGCCAGCAGCAACAAACAGGGGTTTAACTATGGCTACACCTTC	CASSNKQGFNYGYTF
NA	TRBV6-6	TRBJ1-1	NA	TGTGCCAGCAGTTACTCGAACGGGGAAGTGGACACTGAAGCTTTCTTT	CASSYSNGEVDTEAFF
NA	TRBV5-1	TRBJ2-1	TRBD2	TGCGCCAGCAGCTTGGACCTTGCGGGAGGGCTCTACAATGAGCAGTTCTTC	CASSLDLAGGLYNEQFF
NA	TRBV10-3	TRBJ1-6	NA	TGTGCCATCAGTGAGTCGAGTGGTTCACCCCTCCACTTT	CAISESSGSPLHF
NA	TRBV4-3	TRBJ2-6	NA	TGCGCCAGCAGAGGGACGGACTCTGGGGCCAACGTCCTGACTTTC	CASRGTDSGANVLTF
NA	TRBV7-3	TRBJ1-5	TRBD1	TGTGCCAGCAGCTTCTTCGAGGACAGGGCAAAATATCAGCCCCAGCATTTT	CASSFFEDRAKYQPQHF
NA	TRBV6-5	TRBJ1-2	NA	TGTGCCAGCAGTTACTCGTCAGAGGGCTATGGCTACACCTTC	CASSYSSEGYGYTF
NA	TRBV6-6	TRBJ2-3	TRBD2	TGTGCCAGCAGTTTAGCGGGAACTAGCACAGATACGCAGTATTTT	CASSLAGTSTDTQYF
NA	TRBV7-8	TRBJ2-3	NA	TGTGCCACCATGCCTCCTAGCGTTGCAGATACGCAGTATTTT	CATMPPSVADTQYF
NA	TRBV11-3	TRBJ1-4	NA	TGTGCCAGCAGCACAACAGGTGAAAAACTGTTTTTT	CASSTTGEKLFF
NA	TRBV2	TRBJ2-1	TRBD2	TGTGCCAGCAGTGGCCCTGACCGGGGAGGGAATGAGCAGTTCTTC	CASSGPDRGGNEQFF
NA	TRBV27	TRBJ2-7	TRBD2	TGTGCCAGCTCTAGGGCTAGCGGAGGTGCTCTACGAGAGCAGTACTTC	CASSRASGGALREQYF
NA	TRBV13	TRBJ2-2	NA	TGTGCCAGCAGCTTTTCGACGAACACCGGGGAGCTGTTTTTT	CASSFSTNTGELFF
NA	TRBV10-3	TRBJ2-7	NA	TGTGCCATCAGTGAGGTCCGTCGCGAGCAGTACTTC	CAISEVRREQYF
NA	TRBV7-2	TRBJ1-1	NA	TGTGCCAGCAGCTTGACATACACTGAAGCTTTCTTT	CASSLTYTEAFF
NA	TRBV14	TRBJ2-6	NA	TGTGCCAGCAGCCCGGGCGGGGTGGCCGGGGCCAACGTCCTGACTTTC	CASSPGGVAGANVLTF
NA	TRBV2	TRBJ2-6	NA	TGTGCCAGCAGGGCCCCGATCGCTGGGGCCAACGTCCTGACTTTC	CASRAPIAGANVLTF
NA	TRBV2	TRBJ2-5	NA	TGTGCCAGCACAGGGGAGGCCCAGTACTTC	CASTGEAQYF
NA	TRBV2	TRBJ2-1	TRBD2	TGTGCCAGCAGTGAAGCGGAAGACTTAGCGGGAGAGATCTACAATGAGCAGTTCTTC	CASSEAEDLAGEIYNEQFF
NA	TRBV28	TRBJ1-2	NA	TGTGCCAGCAGCACAGGGTATAACTATGGCTACACCTTC	CASSTGYNYGYTF
NA	TRBV6-6	TRBJ2-7	TRBD1	TGTGCCAGCAGTTACTCCTTTGGACAGGGCCACGAGCAGTACTTC	CASSYSFGQGHEQYF
NA	TRBV7-3	TRBJ2-1	NA	TGTGCCAGCAGCCTAAGTATGGGAGGCTACAATGAGCAGTTCTTC	CASSLSMGGYNEQFF
NA	TRBV30	TRBJ2-7	TRBD1	TGTGCCTTCCTTGACCGGGACAGAAAATACGAGCAGTACTTC	CAFLDRDRKYEQYF
NA	TRBV6-5	TRBJ2-5	NA	TGTGCCAGCAGTTACTCGGGTGGGACCCAGTACTTC	CASSYSGGTQYF
NA	TRBV7-9	TRBJ2-3	NA	TGTGCCAGCAGCTCCATCCCAGATACGCAGTATTTT	CASSSIPDTQYF
NA	TRBV6-5	TRBJ1-1	NA	TGTGCCAGCAGGTTGGGGACTGAAGCTTTCTTT	CASRLGTEAFF
NA	TRBV5-6	TRBJ2-1	NA	TGTGCCAGCAGCTTGATGGGGCATGAGCAGTTCTTC	CASSLMGHEQFF
NA	TRBV5-6	TRBJ2-7	NA	TGTGCCAGCAGCTCGGTGGTCTCCTCCTACGAGCAGTACTTC	CASSSVVSSYEQYF
NA	TRBV9	TRBJ1-1	NA	TGTGCCAGCAGCGCCCCAGGGGACACTGAAGCTTTCTTT	CASSAPGDTEAFF
NA	TRBV7-9	TRBJ1-4	TRBD1	TGTGCCAGCAGAGAGGGACAGGGGCAGATTGCAACTAATGAAAAACTGTTTTTT	CASREGQGQIATNEKLFF
NA	TRBV5-1	TRBJ2-7	TRBD2	TGCGCCAGCAGCTTCGTAGCGGGTTCCTACGAGCAGTACTTC	CASSFVAGSYEQYF
once	TRBV19	TRBJ2-2	NA	TGTGCCAGTAGTATCCAGGGGGGCTGGGAGCTGTTTTTT	CASSIQGGWELFF
NA	TRBV9	TRBJ2-7	NA	TGTGCCAGCAGCCGCGGCTTAGGGGCAGGCTACGAGCAGTACTTC	CASSRGLGAGYEQYF
NA	TRBV29-1	TRBJ1-2	TRBD1	TGCAGCGTTCGGACAGGGATCGATGGCTACACCTTC	CSVRTGIDGYTF
NA	TRBV27	TRBJ2-7	NA	TGTGCCAGCAGCCTAACCCTAGGACGGGCCTACGAGCAGTACTTC	CASSLTLGRAYEQYF
NA	TRBV6-1	TRBJ2-7	TRBD1	TGTGCCAGCAGTGACTGGGACAGGGGAGGCTACGAGCAGTACTTC	CASSDWDRGGYEQYF
NA	TRBV19	TRBJ2-7	TRBD2	TGTGCCACGACTAGCGGGAGCTACGAGCAGTACTTC	CATTSGSYEQYF
NA	TRBV5-1	TRBJ2-3	NA	TGCGCCAGCAGCTCTGGGACGGGTCCTCGGGTGCAGTATTTT	CASSSGTGPRVQYF
NA	TRBV15	TRBJ2-7	TRBD1	TGTGCCACCAGCAGAGGGGACAGCAACTACGAGCAGTACTTC	CATSRGDSNYEQYF
NA	TRBV25-1	TRBJ1-1	NA	TGTGCCAGCACGTCTGGGGCCGCTGAAGCTTTCTTT	CASTSGAAEAFF
NA	TRBV5-4	TRBJ2-5	TRBD2	TGTGCCAGCAGCCCTGGACTAGCGGGCCAAGAGACCCAGTACTTC	CASSPGLAGQETQYF
NA	TRBV28	TRBJ2-5	NA	TGTGCCAGCAGCCGCCATGGGGGTAGGGCCAACGAGGAGACCCAGTACTTC	CASSRHGGRANEETQYF
NA	TRBV6-4	TRBJ2-1	NA	TGTGCCAGCAGCGCGGACCTAGCCGACAATGAGCAGTTCTTC	CASSADLADNEQFF
NA	TRBV6-5	TRBJ2-1	NA	TGTGCCAGCAGTTTCCGAGGGCACAATGAGCAGTTCTTC	CASSFRGHNEQFF